This is a list of T cell receptor beta chains from one sample in a study of blood T cells in healthy people across ages. TCRdb recomputed calls from the 5' RACE reads with MiXCR, one row per CDR3 protein. The table shows under 850,000 distinct CDR3 sequences, with under 40% occurring only once. Sequencing was carried out using blood. These receptors were taken from a man younger than 30 in good health. Both conserved end residues are part of each CDR3. Fields, in order: V gene, J gene, CDR3 length, clone size, D gene, CDR3 protein, CDR3 DNA. D genes are given only for firm matches. Size tells how often a clone was seen (once, few, many) or the class of an expanded clone, and some rows leave it out.

V: TRBV3-1
J: TRBJ2-1
length: 15
size: .
D: TRBD1
CDR3: CASRQEGAPYNEQFF
DNA: TGTGCCAGCAGACAAGAGGGGGCCCCCTACAATGAGCAGTTCTTC

V: TRBV4-1
J: TRBJ1-5
length: 15
size: .
D: .
CDR3: CASSQDMGSNQPQHF
DNA: TGCGCCAGCAGCCAAGACATGGGTAGCAATCAGCCCCAGCATTTT

V: TRBV6-1
J: TRBJ2-7
length: 15
size: .
D: TRBD2
CDR3: CASIKREGSYNEQYF
DNA: TGTGCCAGCATCAAAAGGGAGGGGTCCTACAATGAGCAGTACTTC

V: TRBV3-1
J: TRBJ2-1
length: 13
size: few
D: .
CDR3: CASGYGGRGEQFF
DNA: TGTGCCAGCGGATACGGGGGGCGGGGTGAGCAGTTCTTC

V: TRBV7-2
J: TRBJ2-1
length: 16
size: few
D: .
CDR3: CASSPRLDGAVREQFF
DNA: TGTGCCAGCAGCCCTAGACTAGACGGGGCAGTCCGCGAGCAGTTCTTC

V: TRBV6-2/TRBV6-3
J: TRBJ1-5
length: 15
size: .
D: TRBD1
CDR3: CASSQGTGESQPQHF
DNA: TGTGCCAGCAGCCAAGGGACAGGGGAGAGTCAGCCCCAGCATTTT

V: TRBV11-2
J: TRBJ2-7
length: 16
size: .
D: TRBD2
CDR3: CASSPRTSGGFDEQYF
DNA: TGTGCCAGCAGCCCCCGGACTAGCGGGGGGTTCGACGAGCAGTACTTC

V: TRBV5-6
J: TRBJ2-3
length: 13
size: many
D: .
CDR3: CASSPASRDTQYF
DNA: TGTGCCAGCAGCCCCGCAAGCCGGGATACGCAGTATTTT

V: TRBV2
J: TRBJ1-2
length: 14
size: few
D: .
CDR3: CASSEAGHNYGYTF
DNA: TGTGCCAGCAGTGAAGCGGGGCATAACTATGGCTACACCTTC

V: TRBV25-1
J: TRBJ1-1
length: 12
size: .
D: .
CDR3: CATGRDLRQAFF
DNA: TGTGCCACTGGGCGGGATCTGAGGCAAGCTTTCTTT

V: TRBV25-1
J: TRBJ2-3
length: 14
size: .
D: .
CDR3: CASSALERADTQYF
DNA: TGTGCCAGCAGTGCTTTGGAAAGGGCAGATACGCAGTATTTT

V: TRBV5-1
J: TRBJ2-6
length: 17
size: many
D: .
CDR3: CASSLGGALSGANVLTF
DNA: TGCGCCAGCAGCCTCGGCGGGGCTCTCTCTGGGGCCAACGTCCTGACTTTC

V: TRBV20-1
J: TRBJ1-4
length: 16
size: .
D: TRBD1
CDR3: CSARPRQAGGYEKLFF
DNA: TGCAGTGCTAGACCCCGGCAAGCAGGGGGGTATGAAAAACTGTTTTTT

V: TRBV4-2
J: TRBJ2-3
length: 15
size: .
D: .
CDR3: CASSQADGGTDTQYF
DNA: TGTGCCAGCAGCCAGGCCGATGGCGGCACAGATACGCAGTATTTT

V: TRBV7-3
J: TRBJ1-5
length: 13
size: .
D: .
CDR3: CASSDDSRETQHF
DNA: TGTGCCAGCAGCGACGACAGCCGAGAGACCCAGCATTTT

V: TRBV10-3
J: TRBJ2-1
length: 12
size: few
D: .
CDR3: CAISESLNEQFF
DNA: TGTGCCATCAGTGAGTCTCTCAATGAGCAGTTCTTC

V: TRBV12-3/TRBV12-4
J: TRBJ2-1
length: 13
size: few
D: TRBD1
CDR3: CASSPDRGDEQFF
DNA: TGTGCCAGCAGTCCTGACAGGGGCGATGAGCAGTTCTTC

V: TRBV4-3
J: TRBJ2-3
length: 14
size: many
D: .
CDR3: CASSQETRGDTQYF
DNA: TGCGCCAGCAGCCAAGAAACGAGAGGAGATACGCAGTATTTT

V: TRBV7-9
J: TRBJ2-7
length: 14
size: .
D: .
CDR3: CASSVGRGAYEQYF
DNA: TGTGCCAGCAGCGTGGGGCGGGGTGCCTACGAGCAGTACTTC

V: TRBV20-1
J: TRBJ2-1
length: 18
size: many
D: .
CDR3: CSARPPPKQGGSYNEQFF
DNA: TGCAGTGCTAGACCCCCGCCGAAGCAGGGTGGCTCCTACAATGAGCAGTTCTTC

V: TRBV4-3
J: TRBJ1-3
length: 17
size: .
D: .
CDR3: CASSQDPYPNSGNTIYF
DNA: TGCGCCAGCAGCCAAGACCCATACCCTAACTCTGGAAACACCATATATTTT

V: TRBV7-2
J: TRBJ1-4
length: 15
size: .
D: TRBD1
CDR3: CASSLAQGANEKLFF
DNA: TGTGCCAGCAGCTTAGCCCAGGGGGCAAATGAAAAACTGTTTTTT

V: TRBV4-3
J: TRBJ2-3
length: 21
size: .
D: .
CDR3: CASSQLRWGGQSFEGADTQYF
DNA: TGCGCCAGCAGCCAGCTACGTTGGGGGGGACAGAGCTTCGAAGGGGCAGATACGCAGTATTTT

V: TRBV20-1
J: TRBJ1-6
length: 13
size: .
D: .
CDR3: CSARKEGSSPLHF
DNA: TGCAGTGCTAGGAAGGAGGGGAGTTCACCCCTCCACTTT

V: TRBV4-3
J: TRBJ1-1
length: 16
size: .
D: TRBD1
CDR3: CASSQERGRFHSEAFF
DNA: TGCGCCAGCAGCCAAGAGAGGGGGCGTTTTCATTCTGAAGCTTTCTTT

V: TRBV18
J: TRBJ1-1
length: 13
size: .
D: .
CDR3: CASSPGGDAEAFF
DNA: TGTGCCAGCTCACCAGGGGGGGACGCTGAAGCTTTCTTT

V: TRBV7-2
J: TRBJ1-5
length: 14
size: many
D: .
CDR3: CASSLGVGDQPQHF
DNA: TGTGCCAGCAGCTTAGGTGTAGGGGATCAGCCCCAGCATTTT

V: TRBV4-1
J: TRBJ1-6
length: 18
size: .
D: .
CDR3: CASSLINWGSSYNSPLHF
DNA: TGCGCCAGCAGCCTCATAAACTGGGGGAGCTCCTATAATTCACCCCTCCACTTT

V: TRBV10-2
J: TRBJ2-1
length: 16
size: few
D: TRBD1
CDR3: CASSEPPGGLRNEQFF
DNA: TGCGCCAGCAGTGAGCCCCCAGGGGGCTTGAGGAATGAGCAGTTCTTC

V: TRBV12-3/TRBV12-4
J: TRBJ2-1
length: 14
size: few
D: .
CDR3: CASTASRVGAEQFF
DNA: TGTGCCAGCACCGCTAGCCGGGTCGGGGCTGAGCAGTTCTTC

V: TRBV29-1
J: TRBJ1-1
length: 13
size: .
D: TRBD1
CDR3: CSVGTGENTEAFF
DNA: TGCAGCGTCGGGACAGGCGAGAACACTGAAGCTTTCTTT

V: TRBV25-1
J: TRBJ1-1
length: 13
size: .
D: TRBD1
CDR3: CASSGLRTGEAFF
DNA: TGTGCCAGCAGTGGACTACGGACAGGGGAAGCTTTCTTT

V: TRBV24-1
J: TRBJ1-1
length: 14
size: .
D: .
CDR3: CATREAGGGTEAFF
DNA: TGTGCCACCAGGGAGGCGGGCGGGGGCACTGAAGCTTTCTTT

V: TRBV2
J: TRBJ1-6
length: 14
size: few
D: TRBD1
CDR3: CASKPGTGGSPLHF
DNA: TGTGCCAGCAAACCCGGGACAGGGGGTTCACCCCTCCACTTT

V: TRBV12-3/TRBV12-4
J: TRBJ2-1
length: 16
size: .
D: TRBD2
CDR3: CASSFTSGVTYNEQFF
DNA: TGTGCCAGCAGTTTTACTAGCGGGGTGACCTACAATGAGCAGTTCTTC

V: TRBV7-2
J: TRBJ2-1
length: 16
size: once
D: TRBD2
CDR3: CASRPMTSGAYNEQFF
DNA: TGTGCCAGCAGACCAATGACTAGCGGGGCATACAATGAGCAGTTCTTC

V: TRBV29-1
J: TRBJ2-7
length: 11
size: .
D: .
CDR3: CSALGGNEQYF
DNA: TGCAGCGCCCTCGGAGGGAACGAGCAGTACTTC

V: TRBV5-1
J: TRBJ1-4
length: 15
size: few
D: .
CDR3: CASSRFSSTNEKLFF
DNA: TGCGCCAGCAGCCGCTTCTCCTCAACTAATGAAAAACTGTTTTTT

V: TRBV20-1
J: TRBJ2-7
length: 14
size: .
D: .
CDR3: CSVAVHSSYNEQYF
DNA: TGCAGTGTAGCCGTTCACAGCTCCTACAATGAGCAGTACTTC

V: TRBV20-1
J: TRBJ2-1
length: 15
size: .
D: TRBD2
CDR3: CSVIAGVTSYNEQFF
DNA: TGCAGTGTAATAGCGGGGGTGACCTCCTACAATGAGCAGTTCTTC

V: TRBV12-3/TRBV12-4
J: TRBJ2-3
length: 14
size: few
D: .
CDR3: CASSLKQYPDTQYF
DNA: TGTGCCAGCAGTTTAAAGCAGTATCCAGATACGCAGTATTTT

V: TRBV4-3
J: TRBJ1-2
length: 16
size: few
D: .
CDR3: CASSQDLELGGYGYTF
DNA: TGCGCCAGCAGCCAAGATCTGGAGTTAGGCGGCTATGGCTACACCTTC

V: TRBV15
J: TRBJ2-5
length: 15
size: .
D: TRBD1
CDR3: CATSRGQGVEETQYF
DNA: TGTGCCACCAGCAGAGGACAGGGGGTGGAAGAGACCCAGTACTTC